This TCR beta chain was identified during a study of OX40 agonist ivuxolimab in advanced cancers. Study overall: Patients enrolled in dose escalation were diagnosed with hepatocellular carcinoma, melanoma, renal cell or head and neck cancer.

Produced via immunoSEQ multiplex PCR; TCRdb's table is partial and in-frame only. The data contain 82,000 or so clones, approximately 92% of them seen just once; the ten biggest clones take up 0.55% to 0.65%. This clone showed up just once. Its antigen remains unidentified. V dropped 6 bases and J dropped 2 bases, with 10 bases sitting between them. This CDR3 has 13 residues. Germline CDR1 and CDR2: SNHLY and FYNNEI. Study-wide findings and caveats: Mean expanded clone counts were higher in CD8+ than CD4+ T cells.

The sequence was obtained from an adult with an advanced solid tumor such as melanoma, head and neck, liver or kidney cancer. The sample consisted of CD4+ or CD8+ T cells sorted from blood, taken in a trial of the OX40 agonist ivuxolimab. The gene calls are TRBV2 and TRBJ1-1; D is undetermined. The CDR3 reads CASRGQSNTEAFF. CDR3 sequence (DNA): TGTGCCAGCAGGGGCCAAAGTAACACTGAAGCTTTCTTT.